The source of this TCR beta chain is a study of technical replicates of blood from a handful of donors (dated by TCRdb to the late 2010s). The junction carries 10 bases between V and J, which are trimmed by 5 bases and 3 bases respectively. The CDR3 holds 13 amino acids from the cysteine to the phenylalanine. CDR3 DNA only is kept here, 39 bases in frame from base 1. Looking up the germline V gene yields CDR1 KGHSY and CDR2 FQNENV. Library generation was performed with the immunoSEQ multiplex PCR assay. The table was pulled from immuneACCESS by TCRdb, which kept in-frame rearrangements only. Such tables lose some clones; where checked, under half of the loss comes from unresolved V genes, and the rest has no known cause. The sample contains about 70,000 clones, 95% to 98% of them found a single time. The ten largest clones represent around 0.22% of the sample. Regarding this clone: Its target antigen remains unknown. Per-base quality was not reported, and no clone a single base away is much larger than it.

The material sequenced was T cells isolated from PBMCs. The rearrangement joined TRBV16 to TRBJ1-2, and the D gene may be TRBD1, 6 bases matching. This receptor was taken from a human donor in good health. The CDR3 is CASSYRVDYGYTF. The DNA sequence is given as TGTGCCAGCAGCTACAGGGTCGACTATGGCTACACCTTC.